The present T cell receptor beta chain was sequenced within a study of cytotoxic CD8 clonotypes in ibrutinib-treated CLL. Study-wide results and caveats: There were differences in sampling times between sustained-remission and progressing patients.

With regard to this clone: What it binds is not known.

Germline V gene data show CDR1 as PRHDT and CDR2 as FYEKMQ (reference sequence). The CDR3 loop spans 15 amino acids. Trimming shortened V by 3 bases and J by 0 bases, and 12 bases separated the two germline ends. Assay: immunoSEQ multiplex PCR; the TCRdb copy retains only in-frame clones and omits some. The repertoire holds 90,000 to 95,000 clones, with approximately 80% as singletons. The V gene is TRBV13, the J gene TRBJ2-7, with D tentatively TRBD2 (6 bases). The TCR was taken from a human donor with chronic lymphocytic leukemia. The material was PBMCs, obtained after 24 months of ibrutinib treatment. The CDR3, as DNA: TGTGCCAGCAGCTTGAATGAGGACTACTCCTACGAGCAGTACTTC. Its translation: CASSLNEDYSYEQYF.